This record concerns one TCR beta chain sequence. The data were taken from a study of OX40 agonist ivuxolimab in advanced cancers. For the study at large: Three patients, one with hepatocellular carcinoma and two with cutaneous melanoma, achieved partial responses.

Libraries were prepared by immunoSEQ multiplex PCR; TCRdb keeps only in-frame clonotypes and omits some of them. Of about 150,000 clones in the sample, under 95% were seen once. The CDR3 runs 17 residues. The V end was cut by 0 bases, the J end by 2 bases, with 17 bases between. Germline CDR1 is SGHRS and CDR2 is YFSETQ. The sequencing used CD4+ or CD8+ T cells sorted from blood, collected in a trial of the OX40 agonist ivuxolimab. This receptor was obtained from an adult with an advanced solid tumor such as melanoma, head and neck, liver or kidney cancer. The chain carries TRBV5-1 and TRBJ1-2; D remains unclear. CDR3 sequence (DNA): TGCGCCAGCAGCTTGGCCGGGGTCGGCAGTGGGAACTATGGCTACACCTTC. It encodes CASSLAGVGSGNYGYTF.